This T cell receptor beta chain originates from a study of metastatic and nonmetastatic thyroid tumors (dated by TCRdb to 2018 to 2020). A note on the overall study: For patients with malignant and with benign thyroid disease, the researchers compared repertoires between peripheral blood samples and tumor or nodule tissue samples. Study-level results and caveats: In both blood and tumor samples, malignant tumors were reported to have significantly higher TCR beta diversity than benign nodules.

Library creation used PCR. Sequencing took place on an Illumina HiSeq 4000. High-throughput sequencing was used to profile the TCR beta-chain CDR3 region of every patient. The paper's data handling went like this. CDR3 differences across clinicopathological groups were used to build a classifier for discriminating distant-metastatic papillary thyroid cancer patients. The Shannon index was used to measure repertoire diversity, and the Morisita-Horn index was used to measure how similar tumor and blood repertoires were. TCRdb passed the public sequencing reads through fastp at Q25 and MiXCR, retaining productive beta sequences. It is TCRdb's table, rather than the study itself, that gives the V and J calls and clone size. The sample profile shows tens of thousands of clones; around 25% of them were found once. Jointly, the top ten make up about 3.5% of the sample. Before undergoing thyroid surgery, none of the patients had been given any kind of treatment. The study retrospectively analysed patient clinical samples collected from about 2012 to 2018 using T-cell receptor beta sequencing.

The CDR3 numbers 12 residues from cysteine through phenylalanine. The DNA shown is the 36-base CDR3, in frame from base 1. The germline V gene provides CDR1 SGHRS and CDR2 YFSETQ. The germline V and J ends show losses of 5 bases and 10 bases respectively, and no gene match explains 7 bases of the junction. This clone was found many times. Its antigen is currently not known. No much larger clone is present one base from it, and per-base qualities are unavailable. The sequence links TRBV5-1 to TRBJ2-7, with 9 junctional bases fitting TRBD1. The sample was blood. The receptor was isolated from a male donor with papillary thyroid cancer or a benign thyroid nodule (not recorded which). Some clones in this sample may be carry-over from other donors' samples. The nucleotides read TGCGCCAGCAGTTTACAGGGGGCTCAACAGTACTTC. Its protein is CASSLQGAQQYF.